This is a list of T cell receptor beta chains from one sample in a study of OX40 agonist ivuxolimab in advanced cancers. The table came from immunoSEQ multiplex PCR; TCRdb's copy has only in-frame clones and leaves some out. This sample has approximately 74,000 clones, with 90% to 95% found just once. This material consisted of CD4+ or CD8+ T cells sorted from blood, taken in a trial of the OX40 agonist ivuxolimab. These receptors originate from an adult with an advanced solid tumor such as melanoma, head and neck, liver or kidney cancer. Both conserved end residues are trimmed from each CDR3. Each record gives: V gene, CDR3 protein.

>TRBV10-3
AISESLASTDTQY
>TRBV6-6
ASSSGVGNYGYT
>TRBV5-6
ASSSYETQY
>TRBV2
ASTFYTGHTGELF
>TRBV5-1
ASSQDSSAWTEAF
>TRBV7-2
ASSMGQGNNQPQH
>TRBV10-1
ASSAGSVTGELF
>TRBV29-1
SVEEGRRLTDTQY
>TRBV19
ASSPRTTGLF
>TRBV2
ASSAPPRTSRGGGELF
>TRBV27
APELNHEQY
>TRBV27
AHSPGLRKLGYEQY
>TRBV7-2
ASSRDPGTDYEQY
>TRBV7-9
ASSLGTGNQPQH
>TRBV7-2
ASSLSGQTHYGYT
>TRBV5-4
ASSLGAGQNTEAF
>TRBV7-9
AARGEETQY
>TRBV14
ASSLGTGYYNEQF
>TRBV14
ASSQVTSGRPQY
>TRBV4-3
ASSRNRENTGELF
>TRBV5-8
ASSLAVETQY
>TRBV28
ASSSPSGRSEQF
>TRBV5-1
ASSLGQPTSEQY
>TRBV11-3
ASSVSGFSYNEQF
>TRBV27
ASSSQGLAGANVLT
>TRBV11-2
ASRPTGAYGYT
>TRBV2
ATNPTSAPWDTQY
>TRBV28
ASSFGNYGYT
>TRBV7-9
ASSIWDRGWYEQY
>TRBV25-1
ASRFTDTQY
>TRBV18
ASSPLTSGGNEQF
>TRBV5-1
ASSFRLAGGESYEQY
>TRBV6-6
ASSNQGDYGYT
>TRBV18
ASSQQGVGEQF
>TRBV6-5
ASSRQSNQPQH
>TRBV11-1
ASSFRGGPWETQY
>TRBV5-1
ASSPGGLGNSPLH
>TRBV18
ASSPPGQATNEQF
>TRBV10-2
ASSARDRNIYEQY
>TRBV11-2
ASSLVPPGQY
>TRBV10-1
ASSPGQGSTGELF
>TRBV11-1
ASSSTGFMAGYT
>TRBV6-5
ASSYNSNYGYT
>TRBV7-4
ASSLDRPRYEQY
>TRBV11-2
ASSLGGSNGYT
>TRBV5-1
ASSPLPENTGELF
>TRBV9
ASSVGSGQTYTGELF